Listed below are T cell receptor beta chains from one sample, sequenced in a study of long-term antiretroviral therapy in people with HIV. Method: immunoSEQ multiplex PCR; TCRdb's copy keeps in-frame clones and lacks some. The sample records some 25,000 clones, approximately 80% being singletons. Here the sequenced sample was unsorted PBMCs, taken 1.1 years before starting antiretroviral therapy. These receptors were taken from a woman in her 30s with HIV. The CDR3 runs from the conserved cysteine through the conserved F or W.

CDR3aa	v_gene	j_gene
CASSYRMGTYEQYF	TRBV2	TRBJ2-7
CAISQQGELETQYF	TRBV10-3	TRBJ2-5
CSARDRDTIYF	TRBV20-1	TRBJ1-3
CASSLADVGYTF	TRBV7-9	TRBJ1-2
CAWSDGEITEAFF	TRBV30	TRBJ1-1
CASSEVGGNTGELFF	TRBV5-1	TRBJ2-2
CASSLGTANQPQHF	TRBV7-9	TRBJ1-5
CASSFSGTALGVGYTF	TRBV7-9	TRBJ1-2
CASSLGTVTLETQYF	TRBV5-1	TRBJ2-5
CASRFNTGSNQPQHF	TRBV19	TRBJ1-5
CATGQGNNQPQHF	TRBV10-3	TRBJ1-5
CASSLLEYTEAFF	TRBV27	TRBJ1-1
CASRYLPAEGLADTQYF	TRBV5-1	TRBJ2-3
CAIRRGGEETQYF	TRBV10-3	TRBJ2-5
CASSFSGTGYYGYTF	TRBV2	TRBJ1-2
CASSVGVNSNQPQHF	TRBV9	TRBJ1-5
CASSRTAQETQYF	TRBV4-1	TRBJ2-5
CASSPLLRHFSSAGGPMNTEAFF	TRBV9	TRBJ1-1
CASSWADSTDTQYF	TRBV6-6	TRBJ2-3
CATSRSYLDTYSGNTIYF	TRBV15	TRBJ1-3
CASSFQGETSTDTQYF	TRBV5-1	TRBJ2-3
CASSPLGQGYGYTF	TRBV6-1	TRBJ1-2
CASTYGGVGELFF	TRBV6-6	TRBJ2-2
CASSGRQGATPYQETQYF	TRBV9	TRBJ2-5
CSAYHRGAEAFF	TRBV29-1	TRBJ1-1
CAGRAGSYNSPLHF	TRBV30	TRBJ1-6
CASSDQQAINQPQHF	TRBV2	TRBJ1-5
CASRPSGLAGGNYTGELFF	TRBV7-3	TRBJ2-2
CAIGTDTIYF	TRBV10-3	TRBJ1-3
CASREVQNTEAFF	TRBV28	TRBJ1-1
CASNIAGTPNTEAFF	TRBV27	TRBJ1-1
CSVQSRMTDTQYF	TRBV29-1	TRBJ2-3
CATGTPSYNEQFF	TRBV5-4	TRBJ2-1
CASSYGGARNTEAFF	TRBV6-5	TRBJ1-1
CASSLSVGSRNEKLFF	TRBV27	TRBJ1-4
CASSLRDRFYEQYF	TRBV6-6	TRBJ2-7
CASGVTSKPKNIQYF	TRBV2	TRBJ2-4
CASSLSGGFSYNEQFF	TRBV5-1	TRBJ2-1
CASSPTGVITGELFF	TRBV27	TRBJ2-2
CASSLHSTRNIQYF	TRBV19	TRBJ2-4
CASSPYGETQYF	TRBV13	TRBJ2-5
CASSLASKETQYF	TRBV5-1	TRBJ2-5
CASSETGGDSPLHF	TRBV19	TRBJ1-6
CASSQTRMNEQFF	TRBV7-7	TRBJ2-1
CASSQDRTGQNSPLHF	TRBV4-1	TRBJ1-6